These T cell receptor beta chains were read from a single sample in a study of neoadjuvant anti-PD-1 for oral cavity cancer. TCRdb's copy holds only in-frame clones and misses some; the assay was immunoSEQ multiplex PCR. The data contain tens of thousands of clones, around 40% of them singletons. The sequences come from tumor tissue, collected after nivolumab (anti-PD-1) treatment. These receptors were obtained from a person aged 35 to 85 with oral cavity squamous cell carcinoma. Each CDR3 is given with its conserved first and last residue. Each record gives: V gene, J gene, CDR3 protein.

V gene: TRBV28; J gene: TRBJ2-7; CDR3 protein: CASRDSGSSYEQYF
V gene: TRBV29-1; J gene: TRBJ2-7; CDR3 protein: CSVETETYEQYF
V gene: TRBV27; J gene: TRBJ1-5; CDR3 protein: CASSLMGSQPQHF
V gene: TRBV18; J gene: TRBJ2-7; CDR3 protein: CASSPLKDTYEQYF
V gene: TRBV7-3; J gene: TRBJ2-1; CDR3 protein: CASSPDGYSYNEQFF
V gene: TRBV5-4; J gene: TRBJ2-1; CDR3 protein: CASSLASSGRKNEQFF
V gene: TRBV18; J gene: TRBJ2-1; CDR3 protein: CASSGSYNEQFF
V gene: TRBV5-4; J gene: TRBJ2-7; CDR3 protein: CASSWSGDRGYEQYF
V gene: TRBV27; J gene: TRBJ2-1; CDR3 protein: CASRSHLGFATNEQFF
V gene: TRBV6-1; J gene: TRBJ2-7; CDR3 protein: CASSVGLVDEQYF
V gene: TRBV12-5; J gene: TRBJ2-1; CDR3 protein: CASGLSPGVHEQFF
V gene: TRBV5-1; J gene: TRBJ2-5; CDR3 protein: CASSLDRGGETQYF
V gene: TRBV4-2; J gene: TRBJ2-3; CDR3 protein: CASSLDSGTGTDTQYF
V gene: TRBV30; J gene: TRBJ2-1; CDR3 protein: CAWRAWGGGPNNEQFF
V gene: TRBV18; J gene: TRBJ1-3; CDR3 protein: CASSPQGSSGNTIYF
V gene: TRBV2; J gene: TRBJ1-2; CDR3 protein: CASSEGGQGLNTNYGYTF
V gene: TRBV10-3; J gene: TRBJ2-7; CDR3 protein: CAISDGSSYEQYF
V gene: TRBV25-1; J gene: TRBJ2-5; CDR3 protein: CASSEPNRQVPQYF
V gene: TRBV11-1; J gene: TRBJ2-1; CDR3 protein: CASSFEVARSEQFF
V gene: TRBV7-9; J gene: TRBJ1-1; CDR3 protein: CASSLAPDKVPKHTEAFF
V gene: TRBV5-1; J gene: TRBJ1-5; CDR3 protein: CASSLDPSGTQPQHF
V gene: TRBV27; J gene: TRBJ2-7; CDR3 protein: CASSLLPTGTYEQYF
V gene: TRBV5-1; J gene: TRBJ2-3; CDR3 protein: CASSRGDFRGADTQYF
V gene: TRBV2; J gene: TRBJ2-3; CDR3 protein: CASSGTPRGTDTQYF
V gene: TRBV6-1; J gene: TRBJ2-7; CDR3 protein: CASSEAGRRTKPDEQYF
V gene: TRBV6-6; J gene: TRBJ1-1; CDR3 protein: CASSSTGGTEAFF
V gene: TRBV19; J gene: TRBJ2-1; CDR3 protein: CASSGVGFSSYNEQFF
V gene: TRBV27; J gene: TRBJ2-2; CDR3 protein: CASAPGLVTGELFF
V gene: TRBV7-3; J gene: TRBJ2-3; CDR3 protein: CASSAGWGPTDTQYF
V gene: TRBV5-1; J gene: TRBJ1-2; CDR3 protein: CASSWAREGYTF
V gene: TRBV11-2; J gene: TRBJ2-1; CDR3 protein: CASSSGGALGSGNEQFF
V gene: TRBV10-3; J gene: TRBJ1-3; CDR3 protein: CAISTGTGYSGNTIYF
V gene: TRBV4-1; J gene: TRBJ2-5; CDR3 protein: CASSEPDRVGETQYF
V gene: TRBV29-1; J gene: TRBJ2-1; CDR3 protein: CSVERGSSYNEQFF
V gene: TRBV9; J gene: TRBJ2-1; CDR3 protein: CASSVSRQREDNEQFF
V gene: TRBV19; J gene: TRBJ1-3; CDR3 protein: CASSTSRLSGNTIYF
V gene: TRBV10-3; J gene: TRBJ1-2; CDR3 protein: CAISEGNSDYGYTF
V gene: TRBV27; J gene: TRBJ2-1; CDR3 protein: CASSSTYNEQFF
V gene: TRBV30; J gene: TRBJ1-2; CDR3 protein: CAWTTGGAYGYTF
V gene: TRBV15; J gene: TRBJ2-3; CDR3 protein: CATSRDRGDTDTQYF
V gene: TRBV19; J gene: TRBJ2-7; CDR3 protein: CASSMRLWGASNEQYF
V gene: TRBV18; J gene: TRBJ2-7; CDR3 protein: CASSPPGLANSYEQYF
V gene: TRBV7-2; J gene: TRBJ2-1; CDR3 protein: CASSLEGSGSYNEQFF
V gene: TRBV6-1; J gene: TRBJ2-1; CDR3 protein: CASSEQGWDEQFF
V gene: TRBV7-9; J gene: TRBJ1-2; CDR3 protein: CASSSGTGPYGYTF
V gene: TRBV6-1; J gene: TRBJ2-7; CDR3 protein: CASSELAGGPHEQYF
V gene: TRBV6-1; J gene: TRBJ2-7; CDR3 protein: CAVQQGTSYEQYF
V gene: TRBV6-5; J gene: TRBJ1-5; CDR3 protein: CASRRTGRNQPQHF
V gene: TRBV19; J gene: TRBJ2-5; CDR3 protein: CASTEQETQYF
V gene: TRBV5-8; J gene: TRBJ1-5; CDR3 protein: CASSFTPNQPQHF
V gene: TRBV30; J gene: TRBJ2-7; CDR3 protein: CAWSVGLDYSYYEQYF
V gene: TRBV5-6; J gene: TRBJ1-2; CDR3 protein: CASSLEPQGAWYGYTF
V gene: TRBV4-1; J gene: TRBJ2-3; CDR3 protein: CASSLRSRDGAGSTDTQYF
V gene: TRBV7-9; J gene: TRBJ1-5; CDR3 protein: CASSPMGQGDQPQHF
V gene: TRBV7-9; J gene: TRBJ1-5; CDR3 protein: CASSFGADGFSPQHF